This TCR beta chain was captured in a study of blood T cell repertoires in COVID-19. There are 14 residues in the CDR3. Germline V gene lookup returns CDR1 SGHRS and CDR2 YFSETQ. Trimming cost V 0 bases and J 2 bases, with 9 bases left between them. The data were produced by immunoSEQ multiplex PCR, yet TCRdb's version contains in-frame clones alone and is incomplete. Among roughly 250,000 clones listed, roughly 91% were seen once. The TCR comes from a man younger than 40 with acute or convalescent COVID-19. The genes are TRBV5-1 and TRBJ2-7; TRBD2 might be the D (5 bases). The material sequenced was peripheral blood. The CDR3 coding sequence is TGCGCCAGCAGCTTGGTTCGGGGAACCTACGAGCAGTACTTC. This codes for CASSLVRGTYEQYF. The whole variable domain, remainder taken from reference TRBV5-1 and TRBJ2-7, is KAGVTQTPRYLIKTRGQQVTLSCSPISGHRSVSWYQQTPGQGLQFLFEYFSETQRNKGNFPGRFSGRQFSNSRSEMNVSTLELGDSALYLCASSLVRGTYEQYFGPGTRLTVT.